The TCR beta chain described here comes from a study of blood T cell repertoires in COVID-19. Study information: Acute-phase and convalescent COVID-19 samples originated in the United States, Italy and Spain. From T cells, B-cell-depleted T cells, or PBMCs came the material, which was cDNA or gDNA.

In the source study's methods: Amplification with reference gene primers provided the estimates of nucleated cell counts. TCRdb's table, derived via immunoSEQ multiplex PCR, lists solely in-frame clones and lacks some. V, J and clone size derive from that table, while D and trimming were established from the DNA sequence. The table includes around 230,000 clones, around 82% detected once. CDR3 length: 14 amino acids. J gave up 5 bases and V 4 bases, and 5 bases lay outside the gene matches. CDR1 KGHDR and CDR2 SFDVKD come from the germline V gene. The sequenced sample consisted of peripheral blood. The receptor's source is a woman in her thirties or forties with active or convalescent COVID-19. The V gene is TRBV24-1, the J gene TRBJ1-2; 8 bases are a match to TRBD1. CDR3 coding DNA: TGTGCCACCAGTGAGTCAGGGGGCCAGTATGGCTACACCTTC. Its protein product is CATSESGGQYGYTF.